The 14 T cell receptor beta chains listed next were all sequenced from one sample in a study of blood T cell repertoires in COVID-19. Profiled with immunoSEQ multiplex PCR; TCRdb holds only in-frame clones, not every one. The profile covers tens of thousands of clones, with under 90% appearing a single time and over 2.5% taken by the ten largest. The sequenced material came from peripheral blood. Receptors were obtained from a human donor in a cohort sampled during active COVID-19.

DNA for the CDR3: TGTGCCAGTAGGGACAGGGGGATCTACAATGAGCAGTTCTTC. Translation gives CASRDRGIYNEQFF. The chain has TRBV19 and TRBJ2-1; 10 positions agree with TRBD1. This CDR3 region has 14 residues. CDR1 is LNHDA, CDR2 SQIVND, per germline (reference sequence). V lost 6 bases, J lost 3 bases, and 2 bases stayed unmatched. Supplemented by reference TRBV19 and TRBJ2-1, the full variable domain reads DGGITQSPKYLFRKEGQNVTLSCEQNLNHDAMYWYRQDPGQGLRLIYYSQIVNDFQKGDIAEGYSVSREKKESFPLTVTSAQKNPTAFYLCASRDRGIYNEQFFGPGTRLTVL.

In nucleotides, the CDR3 is TGTGCCAGCAGTTACTCGGCTAGCGGGCCCGGCACAGATACGCAGTATTTT. Encoded protein: CASSYSASGPGTDTQYF. The chain employs TRBV6-2 or TRBV6-3 and TRBJ2-3; 8 nucleotides match TRBD2. This CDR3 is built from 17 residues. V lost 0 bases and J lost 1; bases outside the gene matches: 6. Germline CDR1 and CDR2: MNHEY and SVGEGT.

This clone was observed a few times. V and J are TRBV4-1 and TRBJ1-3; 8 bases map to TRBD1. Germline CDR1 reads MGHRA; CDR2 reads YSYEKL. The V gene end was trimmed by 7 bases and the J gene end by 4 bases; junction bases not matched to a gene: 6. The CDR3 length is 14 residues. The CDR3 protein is CASTLGTGGNTIYF. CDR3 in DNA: TGCGCCAGCACCCTTGGGACAGGCGGAAACACCATATATTTT.

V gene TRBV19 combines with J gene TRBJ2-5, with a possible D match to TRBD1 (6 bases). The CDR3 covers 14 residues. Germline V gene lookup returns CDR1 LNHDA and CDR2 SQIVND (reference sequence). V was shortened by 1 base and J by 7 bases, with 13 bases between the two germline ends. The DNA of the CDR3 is TGTGCCAGTAGTATAGGGGGGCAGGGTAGGACCCAGTACTTC. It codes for CASSIGGQGRTQYF.

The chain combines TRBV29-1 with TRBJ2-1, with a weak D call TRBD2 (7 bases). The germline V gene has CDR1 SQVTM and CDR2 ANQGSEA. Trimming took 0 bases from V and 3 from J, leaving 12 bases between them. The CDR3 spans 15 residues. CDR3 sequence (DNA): TGCAGCGTTGAAGATAGGGGGGGTAACTACAATGAGCAGTTCTTC. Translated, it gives CSVEDRGGNYNEQFF.

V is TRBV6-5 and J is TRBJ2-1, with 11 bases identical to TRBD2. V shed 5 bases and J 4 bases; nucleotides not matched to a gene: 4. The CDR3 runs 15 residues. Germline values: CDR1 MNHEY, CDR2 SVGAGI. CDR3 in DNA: TGTGCCAGCAGTCGCGGGACTAGCGGTTACAATGAGCAGTTCTTC. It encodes CASSRGTSGYNEQFF.

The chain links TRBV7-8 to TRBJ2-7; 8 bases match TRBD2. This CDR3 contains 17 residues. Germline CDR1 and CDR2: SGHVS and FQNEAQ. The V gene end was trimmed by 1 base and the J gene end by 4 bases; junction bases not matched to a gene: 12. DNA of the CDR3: TGTGCCAGCAGCTTAGAAATCGTCCGGGAGGGCAGATACGAGCAGTACTTC. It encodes CASSLEIVREGRYEQYF.

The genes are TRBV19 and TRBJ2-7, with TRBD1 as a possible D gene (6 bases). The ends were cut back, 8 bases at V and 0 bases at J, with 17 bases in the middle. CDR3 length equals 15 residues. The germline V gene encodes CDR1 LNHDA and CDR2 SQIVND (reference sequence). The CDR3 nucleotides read TGTGCCAGTTCAAGGACCGGGACAAACTCCTACGAGCAGTACTTC. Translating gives CASSRTGTNSYEQYF.

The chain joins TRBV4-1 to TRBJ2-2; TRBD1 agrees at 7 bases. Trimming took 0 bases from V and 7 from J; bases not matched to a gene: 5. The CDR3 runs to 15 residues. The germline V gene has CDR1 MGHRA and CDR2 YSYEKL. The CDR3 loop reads CASSQDWTGYGELFF. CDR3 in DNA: TGCGCCAGCAGCCAAGATTGGACAGGTTACGGGGAGCTGTTTTTT.

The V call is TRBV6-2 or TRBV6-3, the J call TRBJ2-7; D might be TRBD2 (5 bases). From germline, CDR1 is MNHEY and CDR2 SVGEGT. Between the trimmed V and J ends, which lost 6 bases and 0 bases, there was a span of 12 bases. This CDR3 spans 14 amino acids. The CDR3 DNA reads TGTGCCAGCAGCCCCGGACTGAACTCCTACGAGCAGTACTTC. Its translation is CASSPGLNSYEQYF.

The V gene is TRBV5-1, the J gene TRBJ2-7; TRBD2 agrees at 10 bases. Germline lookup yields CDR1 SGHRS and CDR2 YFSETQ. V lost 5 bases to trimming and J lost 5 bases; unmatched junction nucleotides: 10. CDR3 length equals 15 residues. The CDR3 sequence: CASSSLTSGVNEQYF. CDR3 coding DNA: TGCGCCAGCAGTTCCCTCACTAGCGGGGTAAACGAGCAGTACTTC.

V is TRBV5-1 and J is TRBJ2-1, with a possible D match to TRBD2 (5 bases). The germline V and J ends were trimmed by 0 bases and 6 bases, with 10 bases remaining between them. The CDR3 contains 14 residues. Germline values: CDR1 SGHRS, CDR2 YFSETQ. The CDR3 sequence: CASSLAARVNEQFF. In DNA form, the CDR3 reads TGCGCCAGCAGCTTGGCCGCGAGGGTCAATGAGCAGTTCTTC.

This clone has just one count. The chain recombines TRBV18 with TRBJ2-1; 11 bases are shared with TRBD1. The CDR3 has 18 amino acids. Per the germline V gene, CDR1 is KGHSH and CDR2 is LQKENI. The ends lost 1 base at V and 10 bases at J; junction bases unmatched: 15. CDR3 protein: CASSPLPSTGQGAFEQFF. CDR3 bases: TGTGCCAGCTCACCACTTCCTAGTACAGGACAGGGGGCGTTCGAGCAGTTCTTC.

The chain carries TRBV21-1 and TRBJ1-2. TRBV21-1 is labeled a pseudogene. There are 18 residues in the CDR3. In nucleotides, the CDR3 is TGTGCCAGCAGCTCAACCGGGCAGGAGGGGTTAGGTATCTATGGCTACACCTTC. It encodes CASSSTGQEGLGIYGYTF.